These 15 T cell receptor beta chains share one sample of origin, sequenced in a study of regulatory T cells in long-lasting Graves disease. This sample's time point: newly diagnosed GD, antithyroid drugs for less than 3 months. Following extraction of RNA from PBMCs, that RNA was used to make the TCR library. Combining iRepertoire HTBI primers with Arm-PCR of CDR3 regions, the authors built TCR beta libraries. TCRdb ran MiXCR on the multiplex PCR reads and lists one entry per CDR3 protein. The data contain about 380,000 distinct CDR3 sequences, roughly 15% of them singletons. Material: peripheral blood mononuclear cells (PBMCs), obtained at new diagnosis, from a patient treated with antithyroid drugs. Receptors were obtained from a female donor with Graves disease.

The gene calls are TRBV2 and TRBJ1-4; maybe TRBD1 (6 bases). Deletions cut 10 bases from V and 8 bases from J, with 17 bases between. The CDR3 sequence is 13 residues long. CDR1 is SNHLY, CDR2 FYNNEI, per germline. In DNA form, the CDR3 reads TGTGCCATCCCTGGGCAGGGGAAAGAAAAACTGTTTTTT. It yields the protein CAIPGQGKEKLFF. Full variable domain (missing parts from reference TRBV2 and TRBJ1-4): EPEVTQTPSHQVTQMGQEVILRCVPISNHLYFYWYRQILGQKVEFLVSFYNNEISEKSEIFDDQFSVERPDGSNFTLKIRSTKLEDSAMYFCAIPGQGKEKLFFGSGTQLSVL.

Concerning this clonotype: One junction end does not reproduce the germline sequence, and a read error may be involved. The rearrangement links TRBV7-2 to TRBJ2-3; unclear D gene. CDR1 SGHTA and CDR2 FQGNSA come from the germline V gene. This CDR3 region has 15 residues. CDR3 region: CASSPQKGGADSQYF. CDR3 bases: TGTGCCAGCAGCCCTCAGAAGGGTGGTGCAGATTCGCAGTATTTT.

The chain carries TRBV24-1 and TRBJ2-3, with 9 bases fitting TRBD2. Per the germline V gene, CDR1 is KGHDR and CDR2 is SFDVKD. The trim removed 9 bases at V and 2 bases at J, leaving 8 bases unmatched. The CDR3 is made up of 15 amino acids. The CDR3, as DNA: TGTGCCACCTCGCCCCGCGGGAGGGCCACAGATACGCAGTATTTT. Its translation is CATSPRGRATDTQYF.

This clonotype was counted at least ten times. V and J are TRBV20-1 and TRBJ1-5, with D possibly being TRBD1 (5 bases). Trimming left V 5 bases short and J 7 bases short, with 21 bases between. The CDR3 has 15 residues. Germline loops: CDR1 DFQATT, CDR2 SNEGSKA (reference sequence). The CDR3 here is CSASLVGPLGQPQHF. For the CDR3, the DNA is TGCAGTGCTTCTCTCGTGGGGCCCTTAGGCCAGCCCCAGCATTTT.

This clonotype was seen ten or more times. The chain couples TRBV12-3 or TRBV12-4 to TRBJ1-1, with D perhaps matching TRBD1 (5 bases). The CDR3 is 10 amino acids. Trimming stripped 8 bases from V and 10 bases from J, with 11 bases between. As DNA, the CDR3 is TGTGCCAGCTGGGGGAGGGGAGCTTTCTTT. It specifies CASWGRGAFF.

This clonotype came up many times. The chain is built from TRBV29-1 and TRBJ1-3; D gene ambiguous. The germline CDR1 and CDR2 sequences are SQVTM and ANQGSEA. The ends were cut back, 4 bases at V and 2 bases at J, with 6 bases in the middle. CDR3 size: 12 residues. The CDR3 DNA sequence: TGCAGCGTTGGCCAGGCTGGAAACACCATATATTTT. This codes for CSVGQAGNTIYF. The variable domain in full, completed from reference TRBV29-1 and TRBJ1-3, reads SAVISQKPSRDICQRGTSLTIQCQVDSQVTMMFWYRQQPGQSLTLIATANQGSEATYESGFVIDKFPISRPNLTFSTLTVSNMSPEDSSIYLCSVGQAGNTIYFGEGSWLTVV.

V is TRBV5-4 and J is TRBJ2-6; D is tentatively TRBD1 or TRBD2 (5 bases each). The CDR3 is 16 residues long. With 3 bases removed from V and 0 bases from J, the gap between germline ends came to 10 bases. Germline V gene data show CDR1 as SGHNT and CDR2 as YYREEE (reference sequence). CDR3 sequence reads: CASSWDGFSGANVLTF. In DNA form, the CDR3 reads TGTGCCAGCAGCTGGGACGGATTCTCTGGGGCCAACGTCCTGACTTTC.

This clonotype was found a few times. The chain links TRBV24-1 to TRBJ2-2; 8 bases are a match to TRBD1. Trimming removed 2 bases from V and 3 bases from J; junction bases left unmatched: 10. This CDR3 has 18 amino acids. Germline V gene data show CDR1 as KGHDR and CDR2 as SFDVKD. The CDR3 region is CATSDYDRGRTDTGELFF. In DNA, the CDR3 is TGTGCCACCAGTGATTACGACAGGGGAAGAACGGACACCGGGGAGCTGTTTTTT.

This clonotype has a handful of counts. The chain combines TRBV7-9 with TRBJ1-2; D remains ambiguous. Germline CDR1 and CDR2: SEHNR and FQNEAQ (reference sequence). The CDR3 has 14 residues. V was pared by 1 base and J by 4 bases, with 10 bases between. CDR3 in amino acids: CASSLGKGSYGYTF. The CDR3 DNA follows: TGTGCCAGCAGCTTAGGCAAGGGATCCTATGGCTACACCTTC.

This clonotype was observed a few times. A read error is the likely source, as a far larger clone sits one nucleotide away. J is TRBJ2-3 and V is TRBV7-2; D is unclear. V lost 7 bases and J 2 bases, leaving 7 bases between the germline ends. The CDR3 totals 12 residues. Germline values: CDR1 SGHTA, CDR2 FQGNSA. CDR3 amino acids: CASNPDTDTQYF. CDR3 DNA: TGTGCCAGCAACCCCGACACAGATACGCAGTATTTT.

The chain combines TRBV4-1 with TRBJ1-4, with 12 positions matching TRBD1. This CDR3 contains 16 residues. Germline V lookup: CDR1 MGHRA, CDR2 YSYEKL. The ends lost 0 bases at V and 7 bases at J; junction bases unmatched: 3. The CDR3 here is CASSQEGQGASEKLFF. CDR3 in DNA: TGCGCCAGCAGCCAAGAGGGACAGGGGGCTAGTGAAAAACTGTTTTTT.

This clonotype was seen at least ten times. The chain recombines TRBV28 with TRBJ1-5, with 8 bases aligning to TRBD1. Germline V gene data show CDR1 as MDHEN and CDR2 as SYDVKM. With V trimmed by 3 bases and J by 3 bases, 13 bases remained unmatched. The CDR3 spans 18 residues. In nucleotides, the CDR3 is TGTGCCAGCAGTTTTACGGGGCGGCAGGGGGCTCTCAATCAGCCCCAGCATTTT. It codes for CASSFTGRQGALNQPQHF.

V and J are TRBV20-1 and TRBJ1-1; unclear D gene. The CDR3 loop spans 10 amino acids. Germline CDR1 reads DFQATT; CDR2 reads SNEGSKA (reference sequence). DNA of the CDR3: TGCAGCGTTGTGAGAACTGAAGCTTTCTTT. This codes for CSVVRTEAFF.

This clonotype was recorded many times. The V gene is TRBV7-2, the J gene TRBJ2-7; 7 nucleotides align to TRBD2. This CDR3 comprises 15 residues. Germline V gene lookup returns CDR1 SGHTA and CDR2 FQGNSA. V trimming: 3 bases; J trimming: 2 bases; junction bases outside the gene matches: 7. CDR3: CASSLLADGAYEQYF. Written as DNA, the CDR3 is TGTGCCAGCAGCTTGCTAGCGGACGGAGCCTACGAGCAGTACTTC.

The table lists this clonotype with many counts. The chain links TRBV5-1 to TRBJ1-6, with D possibly matching TRBD1 (5 bases). Deletions cut 1 base from V and 5 bases from J, with 10 bases between. This CDR3 comprises 15 residues. Germline CDR1 is SGHRS and CDR2 is YFSETQ. CDR3 bases: TGCGCCAGCAGCTTGACAGGAACCGATAATTCACCCCTCCACTTT. It translates to CASSLTGTDNSPLHF. The full variable domain, in which reference TRBV5-1 and TRBJ1-6 provide the parts outside the CDR3, is KAGVTQTPRYLIKTRGQQVTLSCSPISGHRSVSWYQQTPGQGLQFLFEYFSETQRNKGNFPGRFSGRQFSNSRSEMNVSTLELGDSALYLCASSLTGTDNSPLHFGNGTRLTVT.